This section outlines one T cell receptor (beta chain) sequence together with its context. This sample stems from a study of glioma-infiltrating T cells after dendritic cell vaccination. Looking at the study overall: Autologous tumor lysate was loaded overnight onto monocyte-derived dendritic cells grown approximately 7 days with IL-4 and GM-CSF.

The time point was: after dendritic cell vaccination, including at tumor progression/relapse. Before vaccination, two weeks after the third vaccination, and at progression, PBMC were collected. The immunoSEQ assay amplified TCRB CDR3 from up to roughly 2 ug DNA. The primer mix had 60 V beta and 13 J beta primers. The repertoire was sequenced with immunoSEQ multiplex PCR; TCRdb's copy has only in-frame clones and lacks some. The repertoire holds about 100,000 clones, with around 80% as singletons. The V gene's germline CDR1 is ENHRY and CDR2 SYGVKD. V trimming: 6 bases; J trimming: 3 bases; junction bases outside the gene matches: 7. The CDR3 has 14 residues.

The clonotype originates from a human donor with glioblastoma. The sequencing used blood, collected after dendritic cell vaccination. The chain employs TRBV10-3 and TRBJ1-1; 7 bases agree with TRBD1. CDR3 residues: CAISLTGSDTEAFF. The CDR3 DNA reads as TGTGCCATCAGCCTGACAGGGAGTGACACTGAAGCTTTCTTT.